Below, 2 T cell receptor beta chains from the same sample are listed, as sequenced in a study of T cells in Graves' hyperthyroidism and ophthalmopathy. The TCR beta CDR3 regions underwent amplification using RNA transcripts as the source. HTBI primers were employed in a first-round RT-PCR of the TCR CDR3. MiXCR, run by TCRdb on the multiplex PCR reads, gives a single entry per CDR3 protein. Among 650,000 to 800,000 distinct CDR3 sequences listed, about 45% were seen once. The specimen was peripheral blood or thyroid tissue (not recorded which). These receptors originate from an adult man with Graves' disease, either hyperthyroidism or ophthalmopathy (not recorded which).

This clonotype came up many times. DNA of the CDR3: TGTGCCAGCAGCCAAGGCCCCAGGGCTGAAGCTTTCTTT. It specifies CASSQGPRAEAFF. V is TRBV7-2 and J is TRBJ1-1, with D perhaps matching TRBD1 (5 bases). The CDR3 has 13 amino acids. Trimming removed 5 bases from V and 6 bases from J, with 13 bases in between. Germline V gives CDR1 SGHTA, CDR2 FQGNSA.

The chain carries TRBV25-1 and TRBJ2-7; 8 bases agree with TRBD1. J was trimmed by 0 bases and V by 6 bases; bases with no gene match: 7. Per germline, CDR1 MGHDK and CDR2 SYGVNS. CDR3 length equals 15 residues. The CDR3 DNA reads as TGTGCCAGCAGCCTAAGACAGGGGAGCTCCTACGAGCAGTACTTC. This encodes CASSLRQGSSYEQYF.